This T cell receptor beta chain was captured by sequencing in a study of T cells in localized non-small cell lung cancer. Method: immunoSEQ multiplex PCR; TCRdb's copy keeps in-frame clones and lacks some. This table holds some 700 clones, 34% found once. In this sample, this clone turned up a few times. V was trimmed by 5 bases and J by 5 bases, leaving 15 bases between them. Germline V gene sequence: CDR1 SGDLS, CDR2 YYNGEE. The CDR3 consists of 14 residues. The V call is TRBV9, the J call TRBJ2-3; D possibly corresponds to TRBD2 (5 bases). The sequences come from normal lung tissue next to the tumor, collected before any cancer treatment. The sequence derives from a male donor at least 60 years old with stage II lung adenocarcinoma. This CDR3 reads CASRVTGRVDTQYF. CDR3 DNA sequence: TGTGCCAGCAGGGTTACGGGAAGGGTAGATACGCAGTATTTT.